These 2 T cell receptor beta chains originate from one sample sequenced in a study of OX40 agonist ivuxolimab in advanced cancers. Clones were sequenced by immunoSEQ multiplex PCR, and TCRdb holds only the in-frame ones, with some missing. In the table there are about 22,000 clones, 70% to 90% of which are singletons. The sample was CD4+ or CD8+ T cells sorted from blood, taken in a trial of the OX40 agonist ivuxolimab. The receptors originated from an adult with an advanced solid tumor such as melanoma, head and neck, liver or kidney cancer.

The rearrangement joins TRBV27 to TRBJ2-3; D gene unclear. CDR3 size: 13 residues. The V and J ends lost 3 bases and 0 bases respectively, with 4 bases between them. Germline lookup yields CDR1 MNHEY and CDR2 SMNVEV (reference sequence). Here the CDR3 DNA reads TGTGCCAGCAGTTTTTCTAGCACAGATACGCAGTATTTT. Protein product: CASSFSSTDTQYF.

The chain uses TRBV6-1 and TRBJ2-3; no clear D. Germline loops: CDR1 MNHNS, CDR2 SASEGT. Trimming removed 1 base at V and 2 bases at J, with 10 bases between. The CDR3 contains 15 residues. The chain's CDR3 is CASSEEVLPTDTQYF. For the CDR3, the DNA is TGTGCCAGCAGTGAAGAGGTCCTACCCACAGATACGCAGTATTTT.